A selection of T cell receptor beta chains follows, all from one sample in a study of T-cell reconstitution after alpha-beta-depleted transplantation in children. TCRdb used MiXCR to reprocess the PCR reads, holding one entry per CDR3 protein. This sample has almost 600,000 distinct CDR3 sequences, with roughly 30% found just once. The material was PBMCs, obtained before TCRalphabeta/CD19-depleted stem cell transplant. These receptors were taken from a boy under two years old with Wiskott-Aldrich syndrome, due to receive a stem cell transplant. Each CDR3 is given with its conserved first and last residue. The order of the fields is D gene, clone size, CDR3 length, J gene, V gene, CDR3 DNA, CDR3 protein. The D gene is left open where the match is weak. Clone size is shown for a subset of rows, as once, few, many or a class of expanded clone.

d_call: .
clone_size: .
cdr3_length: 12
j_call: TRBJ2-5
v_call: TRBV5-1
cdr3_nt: TGCGCCAGCAGCACGGAATTGGAGACCCAGTACTTC
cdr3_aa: CASSTELETQYF

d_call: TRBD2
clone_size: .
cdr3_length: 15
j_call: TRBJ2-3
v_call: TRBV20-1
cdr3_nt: TGCAGTGCTAGTCCAGCTAGCGGGAGGGGAGATACGCAGTATTTT
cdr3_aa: CSASPASGRGDTQYF

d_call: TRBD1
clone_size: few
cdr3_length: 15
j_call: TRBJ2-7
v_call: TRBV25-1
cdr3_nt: TGTGCCAGCAGTGAAACTAGGACAGGGGCCTACGAGCAGTACTTC
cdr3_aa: CASSETRTGAYEQYF

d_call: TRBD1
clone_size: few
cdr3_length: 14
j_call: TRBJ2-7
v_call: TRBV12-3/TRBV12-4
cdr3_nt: TGTGCCAGCAGCCCGGACAGGGTGTTTGACGAGCAGTACTTC
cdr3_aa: CASSPDRVFDEQYF

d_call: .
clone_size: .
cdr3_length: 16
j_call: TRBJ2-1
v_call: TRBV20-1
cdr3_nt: TGCAGTGCTAGAGATCTAGCTAACAGGGCCTACAATGAGCAGTTCTTC
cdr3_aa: CSARDLANRAYNEQFF

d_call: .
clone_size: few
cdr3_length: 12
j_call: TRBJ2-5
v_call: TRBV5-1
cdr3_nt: TGCGCCAGCAGCCAGGAACGGGAGACCCAGTACTTC
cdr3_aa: CASSQERETQYF

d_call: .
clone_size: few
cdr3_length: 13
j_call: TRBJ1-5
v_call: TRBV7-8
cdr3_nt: TGTGCCAGCAGCACAGGGTCCAATCAGCCCCAGCATTTT
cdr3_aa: CASSTGSNQPQHF

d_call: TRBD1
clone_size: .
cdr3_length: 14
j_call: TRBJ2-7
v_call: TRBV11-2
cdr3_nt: TGTGCCAGCAGCGCCCGGGACAGCTCCTACGAGCAGTACTTC
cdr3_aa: CASSARDSSYEQYF

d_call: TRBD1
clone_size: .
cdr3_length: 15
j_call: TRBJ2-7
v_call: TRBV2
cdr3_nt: TGTGCCAGCAGACGGACAGGGGGTGCAGTCTACGAGCAGTACTTC
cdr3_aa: CASRRTGGAVYEQYF

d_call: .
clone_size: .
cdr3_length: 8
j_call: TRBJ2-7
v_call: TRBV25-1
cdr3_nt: TGTGCCGACTACGAGCAGTACTTC
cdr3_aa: CADYEQYF

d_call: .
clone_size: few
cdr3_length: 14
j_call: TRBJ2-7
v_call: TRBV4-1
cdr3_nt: TGCGCCAGCAGCCAAGGGATTGGCCAATACGAGCAGTACTTC
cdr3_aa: CASSQGIGQYEQYF

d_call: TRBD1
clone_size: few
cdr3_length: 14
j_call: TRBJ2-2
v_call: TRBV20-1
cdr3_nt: TGCAGTGCTTGGGACAGGGGTAACACCGGGGAGCTGTTTTTT
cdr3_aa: CSAWDRGNTGELFF

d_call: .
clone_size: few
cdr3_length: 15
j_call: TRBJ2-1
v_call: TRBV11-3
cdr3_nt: TGTGCCAGCAGCTCCGGGACCAGCCCTTACAATGAGCAGTTCTTC
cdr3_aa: CASSSGTSPYNEQFF

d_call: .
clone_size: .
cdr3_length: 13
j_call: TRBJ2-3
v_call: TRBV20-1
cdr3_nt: TGCAGTGCGGTGGGTCCAGGGTTAGATACGCAGTATTTT
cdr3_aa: CSAVGPGLDTQYF

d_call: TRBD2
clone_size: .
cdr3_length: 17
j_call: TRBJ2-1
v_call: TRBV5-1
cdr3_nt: TGCGCCAGCAGCTTGGCAGTTGCGGGAGGAGAATTGAATGAGCAGTTCTTC
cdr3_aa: CASSLAVAGGELNEQFF

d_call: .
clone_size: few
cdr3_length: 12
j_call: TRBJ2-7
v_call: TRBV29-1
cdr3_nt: TGCAGCGTTTCTCGGGGTACCTACGAGCAGTACTTC
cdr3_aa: CSVSRGTYEQYF

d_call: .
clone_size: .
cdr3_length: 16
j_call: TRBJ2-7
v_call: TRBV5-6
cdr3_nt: TGTGCCAGCAGCTACACGAGGGACTCCCGCTCCTACGAGCAGTACTTC
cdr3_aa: CASSYTRDSRSYEQYF

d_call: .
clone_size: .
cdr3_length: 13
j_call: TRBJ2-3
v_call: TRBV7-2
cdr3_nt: TGTGCCAGCAGCTTAGAAGTATCAGATACGCAGTATTTT
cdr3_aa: CASSLEVSDTQYF

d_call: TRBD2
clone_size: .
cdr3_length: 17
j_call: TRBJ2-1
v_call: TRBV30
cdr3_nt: TGTGCCTGGAGTACGAGACTAGCGGGAGGGCCGCCGGGAGAGCAGTTCTTC
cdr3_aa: CAWSTRLAGGPPGEQFF

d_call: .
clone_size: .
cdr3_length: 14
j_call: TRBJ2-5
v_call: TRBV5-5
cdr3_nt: TGTGCCAGCAGATTAGGGGTGGCCCAAGAGACCCAGTACTTC
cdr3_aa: CASRLGVAQETQYF

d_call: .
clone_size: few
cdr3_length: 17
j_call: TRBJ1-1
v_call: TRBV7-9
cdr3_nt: TGTGCCAGCAGCTCCAGTGGGGGGGTGTTCCGCTCCACTGAAGCTTTCTTT
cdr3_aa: CASSSSGGVFRSTEAFF

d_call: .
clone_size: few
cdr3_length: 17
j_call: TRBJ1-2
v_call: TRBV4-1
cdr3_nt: TGCGCCAGCAGCCAAGTGGGGATCCAAGGGGAAGACTATGGCTACACCTTC
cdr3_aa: CASSQVGIQGEDYGYTF

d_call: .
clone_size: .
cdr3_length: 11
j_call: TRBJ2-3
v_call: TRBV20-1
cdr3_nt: TGCAGTGCTAGACTGGAGGATACGCAGTATTTT
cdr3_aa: CSARLEDTQYF

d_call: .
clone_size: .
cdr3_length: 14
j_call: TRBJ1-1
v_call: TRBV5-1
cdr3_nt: TGCGCCAGCAGCGGCAGGGGCCCAAACACTGAAGCTTTCTTT
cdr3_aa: CASSGRGPNTEAFF

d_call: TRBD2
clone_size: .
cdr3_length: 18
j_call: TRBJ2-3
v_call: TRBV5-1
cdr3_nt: TGCGCCAGCAGCTTAACCGGGACTAGCGGGAGTTTCGCAGATACGCAGTATTTT
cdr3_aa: CASSLTGTSGSFADTQYF

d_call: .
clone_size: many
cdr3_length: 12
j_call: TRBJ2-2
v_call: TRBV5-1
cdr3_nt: TGCGCCAGCAGTTGGAACACCGGGGAGCTGTTTTTT
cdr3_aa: CASSWNTGELFF

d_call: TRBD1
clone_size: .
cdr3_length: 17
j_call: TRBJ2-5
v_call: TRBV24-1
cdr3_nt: TGTGCCACCAGTGATGAGGTCGGGACAGACGACCAAGAGACCCAGTACTTC
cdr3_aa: CATSDEVGTDDQETQYF

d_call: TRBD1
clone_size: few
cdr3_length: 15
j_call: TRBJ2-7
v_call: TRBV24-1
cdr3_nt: TGTGCCACCAGTGATTCCGGGACAGTTTCCTACGAGCAGTACTTC
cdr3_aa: CATSDSGTVSYEQYF

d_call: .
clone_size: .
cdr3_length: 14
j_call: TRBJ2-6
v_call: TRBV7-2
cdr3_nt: TGTGCCAGCAGCTTCCTCTCTGGGGCCAACGTCCTGACTTTC
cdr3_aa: CASSFLSGANVLTF

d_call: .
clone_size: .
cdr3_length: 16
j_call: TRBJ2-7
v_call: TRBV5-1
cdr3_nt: TGCGCCAGCAGCTTGAAGTCGGGCGTACAGGGTTGGGAGCAGTACTTC
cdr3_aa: CASSLKSGVQGWEQYF

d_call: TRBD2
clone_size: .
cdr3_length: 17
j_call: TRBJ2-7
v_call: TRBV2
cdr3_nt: TGTGCCAGCACCCCTCAGCGGTTAGGGACTAGCATCCACGAGCAGTACTTC
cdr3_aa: CASTPQRLGTSIHEQYF

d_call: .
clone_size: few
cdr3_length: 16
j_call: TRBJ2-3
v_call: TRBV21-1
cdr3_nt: TGTGCCAGCAGCAAAGGACAGGTATTGGTCACAGATACGCAGTATTTT
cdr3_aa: CASSKGQVLVTDTQYF

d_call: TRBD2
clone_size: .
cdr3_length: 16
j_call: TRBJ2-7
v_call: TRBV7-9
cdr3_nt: TGTGCCAGCAGCTCATCTAGCGGGAGTCGGGCCTACGAGCAGTACTTC
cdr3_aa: CASSSSSGSRAYEQYF

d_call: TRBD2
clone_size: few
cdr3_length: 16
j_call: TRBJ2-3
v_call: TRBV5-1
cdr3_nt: TGCGCCAGCAGCCCGGCGATAGCGGGAGGGGCAGATACGCAGTATTTT
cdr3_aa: CASSPAIAGGADTQYF

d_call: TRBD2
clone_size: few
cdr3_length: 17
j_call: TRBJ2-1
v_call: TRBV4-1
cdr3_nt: TGCGCCAGCAGCCTCCGGGGGGGACTAGCGGCCTACAATGAGCAGTTCTTC
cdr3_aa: CASSLRGGLAAYNEQFF

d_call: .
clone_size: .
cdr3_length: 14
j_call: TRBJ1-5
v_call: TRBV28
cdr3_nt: TGTGCCAGCAGTTTCGGGGCCCGGAACCAGCCCCAGCATTTT
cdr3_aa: CASSFGARNQPQHF

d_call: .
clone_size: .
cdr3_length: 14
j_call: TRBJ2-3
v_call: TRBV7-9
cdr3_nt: TGTGCCAGCAGCTTTATCGGGCACACAGATACGCAGTATTTT
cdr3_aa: CASSFIGHTDTQYF

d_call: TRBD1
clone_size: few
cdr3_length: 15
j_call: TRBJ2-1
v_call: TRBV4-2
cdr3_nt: TGTGCCAGCAGCCAAGGACAGGGGGCTTTGAATGAGCAGTTCTTC
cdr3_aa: CASSQGQGALNEQFF

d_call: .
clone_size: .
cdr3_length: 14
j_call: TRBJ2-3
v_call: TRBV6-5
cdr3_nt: TGTGCCAGTAGTTGGACACGGAGCACAGATACGCAGTATTTT
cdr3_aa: CASSWTRSTDTQYF

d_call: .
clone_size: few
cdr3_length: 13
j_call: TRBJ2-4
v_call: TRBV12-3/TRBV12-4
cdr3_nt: TGTGCCAGCAGAGGGATAGCCAAAAACATTCAGTACTTC
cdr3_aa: CASRGIAKNIQYF